This TCR beta chain was documented in a study of T cells in localized non-small cell lung cancer. Findings and caveats of the study: A single tumor region was sequenced, leaving heterogeneity possible. Greater T cell density in blood accompanied longer overall survival.

Remarks on this clone: Its antigen is as yet unknown.

Measured with immunoSEQ multiplex PCR; TCRdb has only the in-frame clones, and not every one. Among approximately 21,000 clones listed, about nine tenths were seen once. The sequencing here drew on peripheral blood, taken before any cancer treatment. This receptor was obtained from a woman between 35 and 70 years old with stage I lung adenocarcinoma.

CDR3 coding DNA: TGTGCCAGCAGCTTTGGGACGGCCCGAGAGCAGTACTTC. Its protein is CASSFGTAREQYF. This sequence joins TRBV7-2 and TRBJ2-7; the D gene could be TRBD1 or TRBD2 (5 bases each). The CDR3 consists of 13 residues. V gave up 3 bases and J gave up 7 bases, with 13 bases separating them. Germline loops: CDR1 SGHTA, CDR2 FQGNSA.